Listed below are T cell receptor beta chains from one sample, sequenced in a study of graft-versus-host responses after intestinal transplantation. TCRdb's table, derived via immunoSEQ multiplex PCR, lists solely in-frame clones and lacks some. This table holds about 97,000 clones, 91% found once. Antigens for these TCRs are unknown. Here the sequenced sample was unstimulated CD4+ T cells sorted from spleen or lymph node cells, taken before transplant. The receptor source for this set is a human donor who was the organ donor for an intestinal transplant. The CDR3 runs from the conserved cysteine through the conserved F or W. Each record gives: D gene, clone size, V gene, J gene, CDR3 protein, CDR3 DNA. A D gene is named only where the DNA matches it firmly. Clone size is given for some rows only: seen once, a few or many times, or a class if the clone is expanded.

TRBD2,-,TRBV7-3,TRBJ2-2,CASSLSGGAGTGELFF,TGTGCCAGCAGCTTGAGCGGGGGGGCCGGCACCGGGGAGCTGTTTTTT
TRBD2,-,TRBV19,TRBJ2-3,CASSTIFGLAGVTDTQYF,TGTGCCAGTAGTACAATCTTCGGGCTAGCGGGGGTCACAGATACGCAGTATTTT
-,-,TRBV5-1,TRBJ2-5,CASSLDRETQYF,TGCGCCAGCAGCTTGGACAGGGAGACCCAGTACTTC
-,-,TRBV2,TRBJ1-6,CASSDARNSPLHF,TGTGCCAGCAGTGACGCCCGGAATTCACCCCTCCACTTT
-,once,TRBV7-2,TRBJ1-2,CASSLGSGYSGYTF,TGTGCCAGCAGCTTAGGATCGGGGTACTCTGGCTACACCTTC
-,-,TRBV28,TRBJ2-1,CGTGDYNEQFF,TGTGGTACCGGAGACTACAATGAGCAGTTCTTC
-,-,TRBV7-9,TRBJ2-5,CASSTLRGTGETQYF,TGTGCCAGCAGCACCCTCCGGGGGACGGGGGAGACCCAGTACTTC
-,-,TRBV5-6,TRBJ1-4,CASKRAGEKLFF,TGTGCCAGCAAACGGGCGGGTGAAAAACTGTTTTTT
TRBD1,once,TRBV2,TRBJ2-3,CASSLPGTGSDTQYF,TGTGCCAGTTCCCTCCCAGGGACAGGGTCAGATACGCAGTATTTT
-,-,TRBV15,TRBJ2-5,CATSRETGRETQYF,TGTGCCACCAGCAGAGAGACAGGTCGGGAGACCCAGTACTTC
TRBD2,-,TRBV11-2,TRBJ2-1,CASSLKEWRAGGPVNEQFF,TGTGCCAGCAGCTTAAAGGAGTGGCGGGCGGGGGGGCCGGTCAATGAGCAGTTCTTC
TRBD2,-,TRBV18,TRBJ2-5,CASSPLAGGLQETQYF,TGTGCCAGCTCGCCACTAGCGGGGGGTCTCCAAGAGACCCAGTACTTC
TRBD1,-,TRBV15,TRBJ1-5,CATSRDLGQGHQPQHF,TGTGCCACCAGCAGAGATCTGGGACAGGGGCATCAGCCCCAGCATTTT
-,-,TRBV2,TRBJ2-3,CASSIHDTQYF,TGTGCCAGCAGCATACACGATACGCAGTATTTT
TRBD1,once,TRBV10-3,TRBJ2-7,CAISETPTGGLYEQYF,TGTGCCATCAGTGAGACTCCGACAGGGGGCTTATACGAGCAGTACTTC
TRBD2,once,TRBV10-3,TRBJ2-3,CAIRGGAGGIADTQYF,TGTGCCATCAGGGGTGGAGCGGGGGGGATAGCAGATACGCAGTATTTT
TRBD2,-,TRBV2,TRBJ2-1,CASSSLAGGLNEQFF,TGTGCCAGCAGTTCCCTAGCGGGGGGCCTCAATGAGCAGTTCTTC
-,once,TRBV29-1,TRBJ2-7,CSVEQRQGSYEQYF,TGCAGCGTTGAACAGAGGCAAGGCTCCTACGAGCAGTACTTC
-,once,TRBV7-8,TRBJ2-2,CASSFLTNPGELFF,TGTGCCAGCAGTTTCCTGACTAATCCCGGGGAGCTGTTTTTT
-,-,TRBV28,TRBJ1-1,CASSRGSPYTEAFF,TGTGCCAGCAGTAGGGGCAGCCCCTACACTGAAGCTTTCTTT
TRBD2,once,TRBV7-2,TRBJ2-7,CASRVAGASYEQYF,TGTGCCAGCAGGGTAGCGGGGGCCTCCTACGAGCAGTACTTC
TRBD1,-,TRBV2,TRBJ2-7,CASSNGQGAREQYF,TGTGCCAGCAGTAACGGACAGGGGGCGCGGGAGCAGTACTTC
TRBD2,-,TRBV7-9,TRBJ2-2,CASSLGSGARPGELFF,TGTGCCAGCAGCTTAGGGAGCGGGGCCCGGCCGGGGGAGCTGTTTTTT
TRBD1,-,TRBV5-1,TRBJ1-5,CASSVGPGGQPQHF,TGCGCCAGCTCCGTTGGGCCAGGGGGTCAGCCCCAGCATTTT
-,once,TRBV7-6,TRBJ2-5,CASSLAPLANRGETQYF,TGTGCCAGCAGCTTAGCCCCCCTAGCGAACCGCGGAGAGACCCAGTACTTC
TRBD1,-,TRBV19,TRBJ1-1,CASSPRGIPGHTEAFF,TGTGCCAGTAGCCCCAGGGGGATCCCCGGCCACACTGAAGCTTTCTTT
-,once,TRBV11-2,TRBJ1-4,CASSLQSTNEKLFF,TGTGCCAGCAGCCTACAGTCAACTAATGAAAAACTGTTTTTT
-,once,TRBV19,TRBJ1-1,CASSPGGGQLPEAFF,TGTGCCAGCAGCCCCGGAGGAGGGCAGCTCCCTGAAGCTTTCTTT
-,once,TRBV6-5,TRBJ1-2,CASTMGRGYTF,TGTGCCAGCACAATGGGCCGCGGCTACACCTTC
TRBD2,-,TRBV7-2,TRBJ2-5,CASSLAGAQETQYF,TGTGCCAGCTCCTTAGCGGGGGCCCAAGAGACCCAGTACTTC
-,-,TRBV18,TRBJ2-3,CASSRLVIDTQYF,TGTGCCAGCTCACGACTAGTGATAGATACGCAGTATTTT
TRBD1,-,TRBV19,TRBJ1-5,CASSRGQGSYSNQPQHF,TGTGCCAGTAGTCGAGGACAGGGCTCCTATAGCAATCAGCCCCAGCATTTT
TRBD1,-,TRBV6-5,TRBJ1-5,CASSRDRNNQPQHF,TGTGCCAGCAGTCGGGACAGGAACAATCAGCCCCAGCATTTT
-,-,TRBV9,TRBJ2-2,CASSVVRENTGELFF,TGTGCCAGCAGCGTAGTGAGGGAGAACACCGGGGAGCTGTTTTTT
TRBD2,-,TRBV4-1,TRBJ2-7,CASSLSERGAYEQYF,TGCGCCAGCAGCCTGAGTGAGCGGGGGGCCTACGAGCAGTACTTC
TRBD2,-,TRBV7-9,TRBJ2-1,CASSPRSGGYYNEQFF,TGTGCCAGCAGCCCCAGGAGCGGGGGCTATTACAATGAGCAGTTCTTC
TRBD2,-,TRBV7-8,TRBJ2-5,CASRLRGTGGEETQYF,TGTGCCAGCAGGCTAAGGGGGACGGGAGGGGAAGAGACCCAGTACTTC
TRBD2,-,TRBV6-5,TRBJ2-7,CASQRREGGEQYF,TGTGCCAGTCAAAGGAGGGAGGGAGGCGAGCAGTACTTC
-,-,TRBV5-4,TRBJ1-5,CASSRGGVDQPQHF,TGTGCCAGCAGCAGAGGGGGAGTGGATCAGCCCCAGCATTTT
-,-,TRBV7-9,TRBJ2-5,CASSLGPTGNQETQYF,TGTGCCAGCAGCTTAGGCCCCACGGGGAACCAAGAGACCCAGTACTTC
-,-,TRBV6-6,TRBJ1-5,CASSYGTVATHQPQHF,TGTGCCAGCAGTTATGGCACAGTAGCGACCCATCAGCCCCAGCATTTT
-,-,TRBV9,TRBJ1-2,CASSVDHYGYTF,TGTGCCAGCAGCGTAGACCACTATGGTTACACCTTC